The 12 T cell receptor beta chains below come from one sample, sequenced in a study of blood T cell repertoires in COVID-19. Data came from immunoSEQ multiplex PCR; TCRdb stores just in-frame clones and leaves some out. The table records roughly 350,000 clones, 70% to 90% of them present only once. Sequenced material: peripheral blood. The receptors derive from a woman between 50 and 59 years old with active or convalescent COVID-19.

The gene calls are TRBV21-1 and TRBJ2-1; the D call of TRBD2 is as the table states it, not checked on the DNA. TRBV21-1 is a listed pseudogene. CDR3 length: 14 amino acids. The CDR3 nucleotides are TGTGCCAGCAGTACCGCTTCAATGAGCTATGAGCAGTTCTTC. It translates to CASSTASMSYEQFF.

The V and J genes are TRBV29-1 and TRBJ2-1; 16 bases agree with TRBD2. The CDR3 has 18 residues. Germline V gene sequence: CDR1 SQVTM, CDR2 ANQGSEA. After removal of 5 bases from V and 2 bases from J, the junction contained 9 bases not matched to a gene. CDR3 nucleotides: TGCAGCGTTCCTTCCGGGACTAGCGGGAGGGCCGCCTACAATGAGCAGTTCTTC. Protein: CSVPSGTSGRAAYNEQFF.

This clone is a singleton in its sample. The gene calls are TRBV27 and TRBJ2-4; D possibly corresponds to TRBD2 (5 bases). The germline CDR1 and CDR2 sequences are MNHEY and SMNVEV (reference sequence). V was clipped by 3 bases and J by 4 bases, with 13 bases between them. There are 15 residues in the CDR3. CDR3 nucleotide sequence: TGTGCCAGCAGTTTGCGAGCGGTGGCGAAAAACATTCAGTACTTC. Translating gives CASSLRAVAKNIQYF.

The genes are TRBV19 and TRBJ2-2; the D gene is possibly TRBD2 (6 bases). Germline assignment: CDR1 LNHDA and CDR2 SQIVND (reference sequence). Trimming pared 3 bases from V and 2 bases from J, leaving 13 bases between. The CDR3 has 16 residues. The CDR3 reads CASSIGGVGNTGELFF. Here the CDR3 DNA reads TGTGCCAGTAGTATCGGAGGGGTAGGCAACACCGGGGAGCTGTTTTTT. Based on the CDR3 plus reference TRBV19 and TRBJ2-2, the full variable domain is DGGITQSPKYLFRKEGQNVTLSCEQNLNHDAMYWYRQDPGQGLRLIYYSQIVNDFQKGDIAEGYSVSREKKESFPLTVTSAQKNPTAFYLCASSIGGVGNTGELFFGEGSRLTVL.

This clone was counted once. The chain uses TRBV3-1 (or the pseudogene TRBV3-2) and TRBJ2-5, with TRBD2 identical over 9 bases. The germline V gene has CDR1 LGHDT and CDR2 YNNKEL (reference sequence). This CDR3 has 18 residues. V lost 0 bases, J lost 2 bases, and 10 bases stayed unmatched. CDR3 loop: CASSQEGRERGAQETQYF. For the CDR3, the DNA is TGTGCCAGCAGCCAAGAGGGGAGAGAGCGGGGGGCTCAAGAGACCCAGTACTTC.

This clone was observed a handful of times. J is TRBJ1-5 and V is TRBV2; 7 bases map to TRBD1. The CDR3 length is 13 residues. Germline V gives CDR1 SNHLY, CDR2 FYNNEI. The V gene end was trimmed by 5 bases and the J gene end by 6 bases; junction bases not matched to a gene: 4. Here the CDR3 reads CASSPGGSQPQHF. CDR3 DNA: TGTGCCAGCAGTCCAGGGGGAAGTCAGCCCCAGCATTTT.

This chain uses TRBV27 with TRBJ2-7, with TRBD2 as a possible D gene (6 bases). From germline, CDR1 is MNHEY and CDR2 SMNVEV (reference sequence). Trimming removed 8 bases from V and 3 bases from J, with 14 bases in between. This CDR3 contains 13 residues. For the CDR3, the DNA is TGTGCCAGCTCCCTGGGACTCCACTACGAGCAGTACTTC. This encodes CASSLGLHYEQYF.

This sequence joins TRBV25-1 and TRBJ1-5; unclear D gene. V was clipped by 5 bases and J by 5 bases, with 10 bases between them. The length of the CDR3 is 13 residues. Looked up from germline, CDR1 is MGHDK and CDR2 is SYGVNS. CDR3 in amino acids: CASSPNTDQPQHF. The CDR3 bases are TGTGCCAGCAGTCCCAATACGGATCAGCCCCAGCATTTT.

The chain employs TRBV6-5 and TRBJ1-2; no definite D call. Germline-derived CDR1 and CDR2 are MNHEY and SVGAGI. The CDR3 spans 13 residues. V was trimmed by 2 bases and J by 8 bases, leaving 12 bases between them. In nucleotides, the CDR3 is TGTGCCAGCAGTTACGCGGGGAGAGAAGGCTACACCTTC. Amino acid sequence: CASSYAGREGYTF.

The chain has TRBV7-8 and TRBJ2-3; 7 bases map to TRBD1. The germline V gene has CDR1 SGHVS and CDR2 FQNEAQ. Trimming cost V 2 bases and J 1 base; bases outside gene matches: 3. The CDR3 has 15 residues. In DNA, the CDR3 is TGTGCCAGCAGCTTATTAGGGACAGGCACAGATACGCAGTATTTT. Residues: CASSLLGTGTDTQYF.

This clone appeared a few times. V is TRBV13 and J is TRBJ2-4, with D tentatively TRBD1 (5 bases). Germline CDR1 reads PRHDT; CDR2 reads FYEKMQ (reference sequence). With 3 bases removed from V and 4 bases from J, the gap between germline ends came to 10 bases. The CDR3 is 14 residues long. The CDR3 DNA reads as TGTGCCAGCAGCTTTAGGACATCTAAAAACATTCAGTACTTC. Translating it yields CASSFRTSKNIQYF.

The V call is TRBV6-2 or TRBV6-3, the J call TRBJ2-5, with TRBD2 as a possible D gene (6 bases). Looked up from germline, CDR1 is MNHEY and CDR2 is SVGEGT. The CDR3 totals 14 residues. The V end was cut by 4 bases, the J end by 5 bases, with 14 bases between. The CDR3 DNA follows: TGTGCCAGCAGTTCGCCGCGGAGCGGGGAGACCCAGTACTTC. Residues: CASSSPRSGETQYF.